The clone carrying this TCR beta chain has a count of ten or more. Its antigen is unidentified. The sample is drawn from a study of CD8 T cells in ankylosing spondylitis. Regarding the study as a whole: Ankylosing spondylitis blood appeared to carry a characteristic TCR beta motif of several highly homologous variants. CD8+ cells made up the disease-linked clones, which were relatively rare in peripheral blood. Previous work reported some of these motif variants in the synovial fluid and blood of reactive arthritis.

This CDR3 is 15 amino acids long. The germline gives CDR1 DFQATT, CDR2 SNEGSKA (reference sequence). The V gene end was trimmed by 3 bases and the J gene end by 2 bases; junction bases not matched to a gene: 6. In making TCR beta libraries, quantitative 5'-RACE with molecular barcodes was used. TCRdb processed the 5' RACE reads anew with MiXCR; each CDR3 protein has one entry. This sample has some 840,000 distinct CDR3 sequences, with about an eighth found just once. This sequence originates from a male donor with ankylosing spondylitis. Sequenced material: blood, either unsorted or a sorted T cell fraction (not recorded which). The chain combines TRBV20-1 with TRBJ2-3; 9 bases match TRBD2. The CDR3 reads CSASGGTSLTDTQYF. In DNA, the CDR3 is TGCAGTGCTAGTGGGGGGACTAGCCTCACAGATACGCAGTATTTT.